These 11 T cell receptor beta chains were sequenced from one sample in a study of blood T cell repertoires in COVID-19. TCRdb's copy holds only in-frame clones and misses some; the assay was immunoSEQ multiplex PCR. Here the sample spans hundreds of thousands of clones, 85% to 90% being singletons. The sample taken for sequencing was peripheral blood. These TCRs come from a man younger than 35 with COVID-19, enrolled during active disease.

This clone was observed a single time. This chain's CDR3 is CASSRWADRVSEQYF. The CDR3 nucleotides are TGTGCCAGCAGCCGTTGGGCTGACAGGGTCAGCGAGCAGTACTTC. The chain is built from TRBV13 and TRBJ2-7; TRBD1 agrees at 7 bases. With 5 bases clipped from V and 6 bases from J, the junction kept 13 bases outside the gene matches. CDR1 is PRHDT, CDR2 FYEKMQ, per germline (reference sequence). CDR3 size: 15 residues.

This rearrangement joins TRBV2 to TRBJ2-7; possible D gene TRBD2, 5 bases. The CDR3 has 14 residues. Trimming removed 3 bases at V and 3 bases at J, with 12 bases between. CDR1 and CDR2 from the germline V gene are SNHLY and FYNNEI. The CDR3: CASSDGLAIYEQYF. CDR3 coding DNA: TGTGCCAGCAGTGATGGGCTAGCAATCTACGAGCAGTACTTC.

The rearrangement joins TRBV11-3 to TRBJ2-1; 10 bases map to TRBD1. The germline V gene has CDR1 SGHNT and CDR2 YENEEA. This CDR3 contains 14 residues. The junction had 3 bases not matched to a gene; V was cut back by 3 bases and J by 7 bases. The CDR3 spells CASSFAGQGNEQFF. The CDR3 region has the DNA TGTGCCAGCAGCTTCGCGGGACAGGGGAATGAGCAGTTCTTC. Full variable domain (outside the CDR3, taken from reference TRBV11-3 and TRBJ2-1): EAGVVQSPRYKIIEKKQPVAFWCNPISGHNTLYWYLQNLGQGPELLIRYENEEAVDDSQLPKDRFSAERLKGVDSTLKIQPAELGDSAVYLCASSFAGQGNEQFFGPGTRLTVL.

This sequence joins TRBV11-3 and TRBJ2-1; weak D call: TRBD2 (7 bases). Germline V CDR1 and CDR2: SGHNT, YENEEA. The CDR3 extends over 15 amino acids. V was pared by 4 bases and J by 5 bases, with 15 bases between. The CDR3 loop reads CASSSQGLADNEQFF. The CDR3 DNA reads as TGTGCCAGCAGCTCTCAGGGGCTAGCGGACAATGAGCAGTTCTTC.

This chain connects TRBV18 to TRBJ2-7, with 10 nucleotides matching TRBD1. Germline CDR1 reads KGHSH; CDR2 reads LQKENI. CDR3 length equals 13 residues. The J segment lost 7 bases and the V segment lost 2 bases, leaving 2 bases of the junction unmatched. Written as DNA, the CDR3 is TGTGCCAGCTCACCAGGGACAGGGGAGGAGCAGTACTTC. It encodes CASSPGTGEEQYF.

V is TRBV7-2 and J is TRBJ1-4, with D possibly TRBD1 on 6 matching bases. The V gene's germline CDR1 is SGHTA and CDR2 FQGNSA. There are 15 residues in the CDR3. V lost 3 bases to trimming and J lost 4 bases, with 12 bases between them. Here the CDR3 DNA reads TGTGCCAGCAGCTTGGCACAGGGACGTAATGAAAAACTGTTTTTT. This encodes CASSLAQGRNEKLFF.

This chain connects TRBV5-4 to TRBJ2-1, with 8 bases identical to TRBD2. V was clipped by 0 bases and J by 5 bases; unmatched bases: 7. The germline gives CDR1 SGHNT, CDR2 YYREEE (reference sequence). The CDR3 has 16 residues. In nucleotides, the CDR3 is TGTGCCAGCAGCTTGGCGGGAACTAGCGGTCACAATGAGCAGTTCTTC. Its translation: CASSLAGTSGHNEQFF.

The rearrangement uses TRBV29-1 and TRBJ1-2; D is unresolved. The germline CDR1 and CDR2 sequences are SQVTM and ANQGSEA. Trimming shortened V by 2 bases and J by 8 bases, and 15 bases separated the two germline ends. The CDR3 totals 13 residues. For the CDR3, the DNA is TGCAGCGTTGAAATCCTGGCGGGAGGAGGCTACACCTTC. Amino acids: CSVEILAGGGYTF.

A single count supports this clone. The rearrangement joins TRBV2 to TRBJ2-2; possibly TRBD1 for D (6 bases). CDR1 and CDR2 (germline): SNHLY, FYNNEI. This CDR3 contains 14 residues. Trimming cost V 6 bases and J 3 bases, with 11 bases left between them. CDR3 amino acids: CASRAGVDTGELFF. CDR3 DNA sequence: TGTGCCAGCAGGGCAGGGGTGGACACCGGGGAGCTGTTTTTT.

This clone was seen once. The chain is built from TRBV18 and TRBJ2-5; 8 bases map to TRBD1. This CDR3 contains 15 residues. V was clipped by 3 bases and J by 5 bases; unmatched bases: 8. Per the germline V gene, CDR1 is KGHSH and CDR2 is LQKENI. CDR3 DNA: TGTGCCAGCTCACCGCGCAGGGGGCTCTTTGAGACCCAGTACTTC. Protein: CASSPRRGLFETQYF. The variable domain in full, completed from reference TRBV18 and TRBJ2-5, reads NAGVMQNPRHLVRRRGQEARLRCSPMKGHSHVYWYRQLPEEGLKFMVYLQKENIIDESGMPKERFSAEFPKEGPSILRIQQVVRGDSAAYFCASSPRRGLFETQYFGPGTRLLVL.

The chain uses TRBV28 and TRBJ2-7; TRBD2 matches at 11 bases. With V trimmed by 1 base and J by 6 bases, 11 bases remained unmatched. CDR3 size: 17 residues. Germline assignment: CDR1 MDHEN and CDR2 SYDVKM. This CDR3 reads CASSLFRSGRAESEQYF. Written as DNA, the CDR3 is TGTGCCAGCAGTTTATTTCGTAGCGGGAGGGCTGAGTCCGAGCAGTACTTC.